These 31 T cell receptor beta chains were all obtained from the same sample, sequenced in a study of blood T cell repertoires in COVID-19. Assay: immunoSEQ multiplex PCR; the TCRdb copy retains only in-frame clones and omits some. The sample consists of around 180,000 clones, roughly 81% of them appearing once. The sample comprised peripheral blood. The receptor set was obtained from a woman at least 80 years old with COVID-19, enrolled during active disease.

This chain links TRBV6-5 with TRBJ2-7, with TRBD2 matching over 10 bases. Germline-derived CDR1 and CDR2 are MNHEY and SVGAGI. The J segment lost 2 bases and the V segment lost 4 bases, leaving 5 bases of the junction unmatched. The CDR3 runs 15 residues. CDR3 in amino acids: CASSSRTSGTYEQYF. CDR3 DNA: TGTGCCAGCAGTTCCCGGACTAGCGGTACCTACGAGCAGTACTTC.

This chain connects TRBV27 to TRBJ2-1; TRBD2 aligns across 8 bases. Germline loops: CDR1 MNHEY, CDR2 SMNVEV (reference sequence). The ends lost 2 bases at V and 7 bases at J; junction bases unmatched: 10. The CDR3 runs 16 residues. For the CDR3, the DNA is TGTGCCAGCAGTTTAATAGGGCGGGGGGCGCGGAATGAGCAGTTCTTC. It translates to CASSLIGRGARNEQFF.

For this clone: The sample contains more than one DNA sequence encoding this CDR3. The rearrangement links TRBV2 to TRBJ1-5; no clear D. Germline V lookup: CDR1 SNHLY, CDR2 FYNNEI. V lost 4 bases and J lost 0, with 7 bases in between. There are 14 residues in the CDR3. For the CDR3, the DNA is TGTGCCAGCAGTGTAGTGAGTAGCAATCAGCCCCAGCATTTT. It is translated as CASSVVSSNQPQHF.

V usage is TRBV19 and J usage is TRBJ1-2; 8 bases line up with TRBD1. With 1 base clipped from V and 5 bases from J, the junction kept 6 bases outside the gene matches. This CDR3 has 15 amino acids. Germline loops: CDR1 LNHDA, CDR2 SQIVND (reference sequence). CDR3 sequence (DNA): TGTGCCAGTAGTATAGTTCAGGGGGCTGGATATGGCTACACCTTC. Translating gives CASSIVQGAGYGYTF.

This clone appeared a few times. The chain combines TRBV2 with TRBJ2-7, with 7 positions matching TRBD1. The J segment lost 2 bases and the V segment lost 1 base, leaving 2 bases of the junction unmatched. The CDR3 loop spans 14 amino acids. Germline CDR1 SNHLY, CDR2 FYNNEI. The CDR3 reads CASSEVGQTYEQYF. The CDR3 bases are TGTGCCAGCAGTGAAGTGGGACAGACCTACGAGCAGTACTTC.

This sequence joins TRBV2 and TRBJ2-5; TRBD2 aligns across 10 bases. This CDR3 spans 14 amino acids. The J segment lost 3 bases and the V segment lost 6 bases, leaving 4 bases of the junction unmatched. Germline CDR1 is SNHLY and CDR2 is FYNNEI. DNA for the CDR3: TGTGCCAGCAGAGCCACTAGCGGGGAAGAGACCCAGTACTTC. The encoded protein is CASRATSGEETQYF.

The CDR3 spells CASSPARGSYEQYF. The CDR3 coding sequence is TGTGCCAGCTCACCGGCCCGGGGGAGTTACGAGCAGTACTTC. The chain links TRBV18 to TRBJ2-7; a possible D gene is TRBD2 (6 bases). The V gene lost 3 bases and the J gene lost 4 bases, with 13 bases spanning the gap. Germline CDR1 KGHSH, CDR2 LQKENI. This CDR3 is built from 14 residues.

This clone was found a few times. The CDR3 sequence is CASSAWGRDGYTF. The CDR3 nucleotides are TGTGCCAGCAGTGCATGGGGCCGAGATGGCTACACCTTC. V and J are TRBV12-3 or TRBV12-4 and TRBJ1-2; possible D gene TRBD1, 5 bases. Trimming took off 5 bases at V and 6 bases at J, with 13 bases between the two ends. This CDR3 region has 13 residues.

V usage is TRBV19 and J usage is TRBJ2-1, with a tentative D call TRBD2 (7 bases). V was pared by 10 bases and J by 4 bases, with 20 bases between. The CDR3 extends over 15 amino acids. Germline V gives CDR1 LNHDA, CDR2 SQIVND (reference sequence). CDR3 loop: CATAGAGVSYNEQFF. The DNA for the CDR3 is TGTGCCACCGCGGGGGCGGGGGTCAGTTACAATGAGCAGTTCTTC.

This clone was picked up one time. The gene calls are TRBV25-1 and TRBJ2-3; tentative D call: TRBD1 (6 bases). Germline CDR1 and CDR2: MGHDK and SYGVNS. The CDR3 spans 18 residues. With 0 bases removed from V and 0 bases from J, the gap between germline ends came to 16 bases. CDR3 sequence (DNA): TGTGCCAGCAGTGAATATATAGTACAGGGCGGGAGCACAGATACGCAGTATTTT. This translates into CASSEYIVQGGSTDTQYF.

J is TRBJ1-4 and V is TRBV18, with 7 bases fitting TRBD1. CDR3 length equals 15 residues. V was clipped by 6 bases and J by 3 bases; unmatched bases: 7. The germline V gene encodes CDR1 KGHSH and CDR2 LQKENI. As DNA, the CDR3 is TGTGCCAGCTCGTCGGGACAGCCGTCTAATGAAAAACTGTTTTTT. Protein sequence: CASSSGQPSNEKLFF.

The V call is TRBV4-3, the J call TRBJ2-1; 8 nucleotides agree with TRBD1. This CDR3 is 17 amino acids long. J lost 8 bases, V lost 0 bases, and 12 bases had no gene match. Germline assignment: CDR1 LGHNA and CDR2 YSLEER. The CDR3 nucleotides read TGCGCCAGCAGCCAAGAACCCGCCGCAGGGGGCTTCGATGAGCAGTTCTTC. Its protein is CASSQEPAAGGFDEQFF.

This clone has a handful of counts. V is TRBV9 and J is TRBJ2-7; TRBD2 aligns across 13 bases. The ends lost 2 bases at V and 4 bases at J; junction bases unmatched: 3. Germline CDR1 reads SGDLS; CDR2 reads YYNGEE. The CDR3 totals 15 residues. CDR3 sequence reads: CASSVGTSGKYEQYF. CDR3 nucleotide sequence: TGTGCCAGCAGCGTCGGGACTAGCGGGAAGTACGAGCAGTACTTC.

The CDR3 region is CASSLLWRGEKLFF. The CDR3 region has the DNA TGTGCCAGCAGCTTGTTGTGGAGGGGTGAAAAACTGTTTTTT. This sequence joins TRBV5-5 and TRBJ1-4, with TRBD1 as a possible D gene (5 bases). This CDR3 is 14 amino acids long. V shed 1 base and J shed 7 bases, with 11 bases lying between them. CDR1 is SGHKS, CDR2 YYEKEE, per germline (reference sequence). The full variable domain, rest sourced from reference TRBV5-5 and TRBJ1-4, is DAGVTQSPTHLIKTRGQQVTLRCSPISGHKSVSWYQQVLGQGPQFIFQYYEKEERGRGNFPDRFSARQFPNYSSELNVNALLLGDSALYLCASSLLWRGEKLFFGSGTQLSVL.

This sequence joins TRBV28 and TRBJ2-1, with D uncertain. Per germline, CDR1 MDHEN and CDR2 SYDVKM. The CDR3 runs to 12 residues. The ends were cut back, 7 bases at V and 3 bases at J, with 7 bases in the middle. CDR3 bases: TGTGCCAGCACAGGTGGCTACAATGAGCAGTTCTTC. Translating it yields CASTGGYNEQFF.

The chain joins TRBV19 to TRBJ2-1, with 16 bases fitting TRBD2. This CDR3 region has 21 residues. Trimming cost V 6 bases and J 8 bases; bases outside gene matches: 22. The germline CDR1 and CDR2 sequences are LNHDA and SQIVND (reference sequence). The CDR3 nucleotides are TGTGCCAGTAGCGCACTTACCGGGACTAGCGGGAGGGCCGATGTAGGCGATGAGCAGTTCTTC. Residues: CASSALTGTSGRADVGDEQFF.

The chain joins TRBV3-1 (or the pseudogene TRBV3-2) to TRBJ2-1; the match to TRBD2 covers 8 bases. The CDR3 runs to 15 residues. Losses at the gene ends were 4 bases for V and 0 bases for J; bases not matched to a gene: 2. Germline CDR1 and CDR2: LGHDT and YNNKEL (reference sequence). As DNA, the CDR3 is TGTGCCAGCAGCCGGGGGACTAGCTCCTACAATGAGCAGTTCTTC. Protein: CASSRGTSSYNEQFF.

This clone has a handful of counts. The chain links TRBV2 to TRBJ1-3; the D gene is possibly TRBD1 (6 bases). Trimming cost V 4 bases and J 9 bases, with 13 bases left between them. Per germline, CDR1 SNHLY and CDR2 FYNNEI. This CDR3 comprises 13 residues. The CDR3 spells CASSGGPGRTIYF. CDR3 sequence (DNA): TGTGCCAGCAGTGGGGGGCCCGGCCGCACCATATATTTT. The full variable domain, in which reference TRBV2 and TRBJ1-3 provide the parts outside the CDR3, is EPEVTQTPSHQVTQMGQEVILRCVPISNHLYFYWYRQILGQKVEFLVSFYNNEISEKSEIFDDQFSVERPDGSNFTLKIRSTKLEDSAMYFCASSGGPGRTIYFGEGSWLTVV.

The sample holds a few counts of this clone. The rearrangement joins TRBV5-6 to TRBJ1-1; TRBD1 might be the D (5 bases). The CDR3 consists of 14 residues. Per germline, CDR1 SGHDT and CDR2 YYEEEE. Between the trimmed V and J ends, which lost 4 bases and 0 bases, there was a span of 10 bases. The CDR3 here is CASSVGAMNTEAFF. CDR3 nucleotide sequence: TGTGCCAGCAGCGTAGGGGCTATGAACACTGAAGCTTTCTTT.

The CDR3 nucleotides read TGTGCCATCAGTGAACCAGGGAACACTGAAGCTTTCTTT. It is translated as CAISEPGNTEAFF. The chain links TRBV10-3 to TRBJ1-1; D ambiguous. V gave up 3 bases and J gave up 1 base, with 6 bases separating them. Germline CDR1 is ENHRY and CDR2 is SYGVKD. This CDR3 has 13 residues.

V is TRBV11-2 and J is TRBJ1-1; D is possibly TRBD1 (6 bases). This CDR3 spans 12 amino acids. V shed 8 bases and J shed 3 bases, with 10 bases lying between them. CDR1 and CDR2 (germline): SGHAT, FQNNGV. The CDR3 spells CASSGGHTEAFF. The CDR3 nucleotides are TGTGCCAGCTCCGGGGGGCACACTGAAGCTTTCTTT.

V usage is TRBV27 and J usage is TRBJ1-5, with D uncertain. The V gene's germline CDR1 is MNHEY and CDR2 SMNVEV (reference sequence). The CDR3 sequence is 15 residues long. Trimming removed 3 bases from V and 2 bases from J, with 11 bases in between. The CDR3 reads CASSFVGQGNQPQHF. CDR3 sequence (DNA): TGTGCCAGCAGTTTCGTTGGGCAGGGCAATCAGCCCCAGCATTTT.

The gene calls are TRBV28 and TRBJ2-3; unclear D gene. Germline CDR1 reads MDHEN; CDR2 reads SYDVKM. The CDR3 covers 12 residues. The ends were cut back, 3 bases at V and 3 bases at J, with 4 bases in the middle. The CDR3 bases are TGTGCCAGCAGTTTTGTAACAGATACGCAGTATTTT. It yields the protein CASSFVTDTQYF.

The chain joins TRBV25-1 to TRBJ2-7, with a possible D match to TRBD2 (5 bases). The CDR3 has 15 residues. Germline CDR1 and CDR2: MGHDK and SYGVNS. The V end was cut by 4 bases, the J end by 3 bases, with 16 bases between. CDR3 sequence (DNA): TGTGCCAGCAGTGCAGTGAGCAGGACTTACTACGAGCAGTACTTC. Translating gives CASSAVSRTYYEQYF.

The V gene is TRBV5-1, the J gene TRBJ1-1, with 10 bases aligning to TRBD1. Germline CDR1 and CDR2: SGHRS and YFSETQ. Germline trimming cut 3 bases from V and 4 bases from J; bases unmatched to any gene: 9. The CDR3 is 16 amino acids. The CDR3 sequence is CASSYDRGPLSTEAFF. The CDR3 nucleotides read TGCGCCAGCAGCTACGACAGGGGGCCCCTGAGCACTGAAGCTTTCTTT.

The chain has TRBV19 and TRBJ2-2, with TRBD1 as a possible D gene (5 bases). Trimming removed 3 bases from V and 3 bases from J, with 17 bases in between. The CDR3 sequence is 17 residues long. Germline V gene sequence: CDR1 LNHDA, CDR2 SQIVND (reference sequence). DNA of the CDR3: TGTGCCAGTAGTATTAGGTGGACAATTTTGGACACCGGGGAGCTGTTTTTT. Protein: CASSIRWTILDTGELFF.

The V gene is TRBV20-1, the J gene TRBJ2-1, with a possible D match to TRBD2 (5 bases). This CDR3 comprises 11 residues. Germline CDR1 and CDR2: DFQATT and SNEGSKA (reference sequence). V was pared by 6 bases and J by 7 bases, with 10 bases between. The CDR3 sequence: CSATLENEQFF. The CDR3 region has the DNA TGCAGTGCCACACTAGAAAATGAGCAGTTCTTC.

The CDR3 DNA is TGTGCCAGCAGCTTGGAGGGACTACCCCAAGAGACCCAGTACTTC. Translation: CASSLEGLPQETQYF. This chain uses TRBV5-4 with TRBJ2-5, with 7 nucleotides matching TRBD2. J gave up 1 base and V 0 bases, and 3 bases lay outside the gene matches. There are 15 residues in the CDR3. Germline loops: CDR1 SGHNT, CDR2 YYREEE (reference sequence).

The gene calls are TRBV5-1 and TRBJ1-2, with D uncertain. Trimming pared 0 bases from V and 0 bases from J, leaving 6 bases between. This CDR3 has 14 amino acids. From germline, CDR1 is SGHRS and CDR2 YFSETQ. Written as DNA, the CDR3 is TGCGCCAGCAGCTTGGACAGCACTAACTATGGCTACACCTTC. Residues: CASSLDSTNYGYTF.

The gene calls are TRBV27 and TRBJ1-4; D is unresolved. The CDR3 covers 15 residues. V shed 4 bases and J shed 0 bases, with 9 bases lying between them. CDR1 is MNHEY and CDR2 is SMNVEV in the germline V gene (reference sequence). Written as DNA, the CDR3 is TGTGCCAGCAGTTCCCAGATGTCAACTAATGAAAAACTGTTTTTT. Residues: CASSSQMSTNEKLFF.

This clone has only a few counts. The chain links TRBV7-2 to TRBJ1-2, with D maybe TRBD1 (5 bases). The V and J ends lost 4 bases and 8 bases respectively, with 14 bases between them. The length of the CDR3 is 13 residues. Germline V CDR1 and CDR2: SGHTA, FQGNSA. CDR3 sequence reads: CASSYQGPDGYTF. CDR3 nucleotides: TGTGCCAGCAGCTACCAGGGCCCTGACGGCTACACCTTC.